The 20 T cell receptor beta chains presented below share a single source sample, sequenced in a study of blood T cell repertoires in COVID-19. Using immunoSEQ multiplex PCR, the repertoire was profiled, and TCRdb retains in-frame clones only, with some absent. The sample holds over 250,000 clones, roughly 90% seen once. Source material: peripheral blood. Every receptor here comes from a woman aged 30 to 39 with acute or convalescent COVID-19.

The gene calls are TRBV14 and TRBJ2-7, with 12 positions matching TRBD2. The CDR3 spans 17 residues. J was trimmed by 2 bases and V by 6 bases; bases with no gene match: 11. CDR1 and CDR2 from the germline V gene are SGHDN and FVKESK. In nucleotides, the CDR3 is TGTGCCAGCAGTCGAGGGACTAGCGGGTATACTCCCTACGAGCAGTACTTC. Amino acid sequence: CASSRGTSGYTPYEQYF.

The chain links TRBV7-3 to TRBJ2-1; 8 nucleotides agree with TRBD2. CDR1 is SGHTA and CDR2 is FQGTGA in the germline V gene. The CDR3 contains 14 residues. Trimming at V came to 10 bases and at J to 8 bases, leaving 13 bases not matched to a gene. The CDR3 coding sequence is TGTGCCACCAGAACCCTAGCGGGCGTAGATGAGCAGTTCTTC. Protein sequence: CATRTLAGVDEQFF.

In DNA form, the CDR3 reads TGTGCCAGCAGCGTCGGAAGCGGATCCTACGAGCAGTACTTC. Its protein product is CASSVGSGSYEQYF. The chain uses TRBV9 and TRBJ2-7, with TRBD2 as a possible D gene (5 bases). V lost 2 bases and J 1 base, leaving 10 bases between the germline ends. Germline CDR1 is SGDLS and CDR2 is YYNGEE. The CDR3 contains 14 residues.

The chain joins TRBV9 to TRBJ1-2, with TRBD1 identical over 8 bases. Germline V lookup: CDR1 SGDLS, CDR2 YYNGEE. V shed 4 bases, J shed 7 bases, and the junction held 6 bases outside the gene matches. The CDR3 extends over 13 amino acids. The DNA of the CDR3 is TGTGCCAGCAGCCCACGGACAGGGTTTGGCTACACCTTC. Translated: CASSPRTGFGYTF. Full variable domain (remainder filled in from reference TRBV9 and TRBJ1-2): DSGVTQTPKHLITATGQRVTLRCSPRSGDLSVYWYQQSLDQGLQFLIQYYNGEERAKGNILERFSAQQFPDLHSELNLSSLELGDSALYFCASSPRTGFGYTFGSGTRLTVV.

Worth noting for this clone: Since no conserved phenylalanine or tryptophan closes the CDR3, a read error is the likely cause. No DNA is shown, since the ends of the CDR3 on it are uncertain; the CDR3 is the one TCRdb lists. The V gene is TRBV3-1 (or the pseudogene TRBV3-2), the J gene TRBJ2-7; TRBD2 is taken as the D call from the table, unchecked against the DNA. Germline V gene lookup returns CDR1 LGHDT and CDR2 YNNKEL (reference sequence). The CDR3 is made up of 10 amino acids, end residues included. CDR3: CASSPSGGKE.

This chain connects TRBV4-3 to TRBJ2-3, with 7 bases fitting TRBD2. The CDR3 has 16 residues. The ends lost 3 bases at V and 0 bases at J; junction bases unmatched: 6. Per germline, CDR1 LGHNA and CDR2 YSLEER. The DNA of the CDR3 is TGCGCCAGCAGCCACGGGGACTACGACAGCACAGATACGCAGTATTTT. This translates into CASSHGDYDSTDTQYF.

V usage is TRBV7-2 and J usage is TRBJ2-7, with TRBD1 matching over 7 bases. V gave up 5 bases and J gave up 3 bases; unmatched junction bases: 7. Germline CDR1 and CDR2: SGHTA and FQGNSA. The CDR3 runs 14 residues. CDR3 sequence (DNA): TGTGCCAGCAGCGCCTGGACAGGTCTCTACGAGCAGTACTTC. Its translation is CASSAWTGLYEQYF.

The rearrangement joins TRBV11-1 to TRBJ2-7; D unclear. Trimming took 2 bases from V and 3 from J, leaving 8 bases between them. The CDR3 spans 13 residues. Germline loops: CDR1 SGHAT, CDR2 FQDESV (reference sequence). The CDR3 DNA reads as TGTGCCAGCAGCTTAACCAGTTACTACGAGCAGTACTTC. Translating it yields CASSLTSYYEQYF. Full variable domain (outside the CDR3, taken from reference TRBV11-1 and TRBJ2-7): EAEVAQSPRYKITEKSQAVAFWCDPISGHATLYWYRQILGQGPELLVQFQDESVVDDSQLPKDRFSAERLKGVDSTLKIQPAELGDSAMYLCASSLTSYYEQYFGPGTRLTVT.

CDR3 nucleotides: TGCAGTGCTAGTGGGCGGGGAACAAGAGCCTACAATGAGCAGTTCTTC. Translated, it gives CSASGRGTRAYNEQFF. This rearrangement joins TRBV20-1 to TRBJ2-1, with D maybe TRBD2 (6 bases). Trimming took off 3 bases at V and 2 bases at J, with 17 bases between the two ends. The CDR3 extends over 16 amino acids. Germline V gene lookup returns CDR1 DFQATT and CDR2 SNEGSKA (reference sequence).

The chain couples TRBV3-1 (or the pseudogene TRBV3-2) to TRBJ2-7; the match to TRBD1 covers 11 bases. CDR3 length: 17 residues. The germline CDR1 and CDR2 sequences are LGHDT and YNNKEL (reference sequence). Trimming at V came to 4 bases and at J to 2 bases, leaving 10 bases not matched to a gene. DNA for the CDR3: TGTGCCAGCAGCCGGTCTGTGGGGACAGGGGGAGCCTACGAGCAGTACTTC. Protein: CASSRSVGTGGAYEQYF.

V usage is TRBV6-5 and J usage is TRBJ2-7; a possible D gene is TRBD2 (5 bases). Germline loops: CDR1 MNHEY, CDR2 SVGAGI. The CDR3 loop spans 12 amino acids. Trimming cost V 6 bases and J 6 bases, with 12 bases left between them. CDR3 sequence: CASRNGGREQYF. DNA of the CDR3: TGTGCCAGCAGGAACGGAGGTCGCGAGCAGTACTTC.

The chain has TRBV30 and TRBJ1-5; D is ambiguous. The CDR3 loop spans 13 amino acids. With 4 bases removed from V and 4 bases from J, the gap between germline ends came to 11 bases. Germline V lookup: CDR1 GTSNPN, CDR2 SVGIG (reference sequence). This CDR3 reads CAWKGGLNQPQHF. The CDR3 nucleotides are TGTGCCTGGAAAGGAGGGTTAAATCAGCCCCAGCATTTT.

The chain joins TRBV13 to TRBJ2-7; maybe TRBD2 (6 bases). V lost 5 bases to trimming and J lost 7 bases, with 15 bases between them. Germline assignment: CDR1 PRHDT and CDR2 FYEKMQ (reference sequence). This CDR3 is built from 13 residues. The CDR3 here is CASSQGGRGEQYF. The CDR3 DNA reads as TGTGCCAGCAGCCAGGGCGGCCGGGGGGAGCAGTACTTC.

The V call is TRBV7-2, the J call TRBJ1-5; D is undetermined. The V end was cut by 6 bases, the J end by 1 base, with 10 bases between. Germline loops: CDR1 SGHTA, CDR2 FQGNSA. The CDR3 loop spans 14 amino acids. The CDR3 loop is CASRSPGSNQPQHF. In DNA, the CDR3 is TGTGCCAGCAGATCACCTGGCAGCAATCAGCCCCAGCATTTT.

The chain uses TRBV6-2 or TRBV6-3 and TRBJ1-5; 9 nucleotides align to TRBD1. CDR3 length: 16 residues. The trim removed 6 bases at V and 4 bases at J, leaving 10 bases unmatched. CDR1 is MNHEY and CDR2 is SVGEGT in the germline V gene. CDR3 loop: CASSPLGTGSNQPQHF. In DNA, the CDR3 is TGTGCCAGCAGCCCTTTAGGGACAGGGTCTAATCAGCCCCAGCATTTT.

The V call is TRBV19, the J call TRBJ1-5, with D maybe TRBD1 (5 bases). The V and J ends lost 3 bases and 0 bases respectively, with 15 bases between them. The CDR3 runs to 17 residues. Germline V gene data show CDR1 as LNHDA and CDR2 as SQIVND (reference sequence). The chain's CDR3 is CASSMRRVTLSNQPQHF. The CDR3 DNA reads TGTGCCAGTAGTATGCGCAGGGTAACCCTTAGCAATCAGCCCCAGCATTTT. Variable domain in full (rest from reference TRBV19 and TRBJ1-5): DGGITQSPKYLFRKEGQNVTLSCEQNLNHDAMYWYRQDPGQGLRLIYYSQIVNDFQKGDIAEGYSVSREKKESFPLTVTSAQKNPTAFYLCASSMRRVTLSNQPQHFGDGTRLSIL.

This clone was counted between two and nine times. V and J are TRBV7-8 and TRBJ1-1; D call uncertain. The CDR3 contains 15 residues. Germline V lookup: CDR1 SGHVS, CDR2 FQNEAQ. V lost 3 bases and J 4 bases, leaving 15 bases between the germline ends. The CDR3: CASSFGEAGVTEAFF. The CDR3 DNA follows: TGTGCCAGCAGCTTTGGGGAGGCCGGGGTCACTGAAGCTTTCTTT.

The chain joins TRBV9 to TRBJ2-4, with 9 bases fitting TRBD1. CDR3 length: 17 amino acids. Germline V lookup: CDR1 SGDLS, CDR2 YYNGEE. Germline trimming cut 2 bases from V and 5 bases from J; bases unmatched to any gene: 11. The DNA of the CDR3 is TGTGCCAGCAGCGTTGGCCTCCGGGACAGGGCCGAAAACATTCAGTACTTC. Its protein is CASSVGLRDRAENIQYF.

This clone was recorded once. This chain joins TRBV12-3 or TRBV12-4 and TRBJ2-7; a possible D gene is TRBD2 (6 bases). V shed 2 bases and J shed 9 bases, with 11 bases lying between them. This CDR3 spans 12 amino acids. The CDR3 DNA reads TGTGCCAGCAGTTTACGACTAGGACGGCAGTACTTC. Translating it yields CASSLRLGRQYF.

V usage is TRBV5-1 and J usage is TRBJ2-7; 7 nucleotides agree with TRBD2. V was clipped by 7 bases and J by 2 bases; unmatched bases: 6. Per the germline V gene, CDR1 is SGHRS and CDR2 is YFSETQ. CDR3 length: 13 residues. CDR3 protein: CASRLAVTYEQYF. DNA for the CDR3: TGCGCCAGCCGTCTAGCGGTAACCTACGAGCAGTACTTC.